The 8 T cell receptor beta chains in this list originate from one sample, sequenced in a study of shared clonotypes between healthy human individuals. Method: immunoSEQ multiplex PCR; TCRdb's copy keeps in-frame clones and lacks some. The table includes a few million clones, 90% to 95% detected once. The sequencing input was naive CD4+ T cells from PBMCs. Sample subset: CD45RA+ positively selected. These TCRs come from a man between 18 and 29 years old in good health. Some clones in this sample may be carry-over from other donors' samples.

As regards this clone: The sample contains more than one DNA sequence encoding this CDR3. This chain links TRBV11-2 with TRBJ2-3, with D perhaps TRBD2 (6 bases). CDR3 size: 14 residues. CDR1 and CDR2 from the germline V gene are SGHAT and FQNNGV. The V end was cut by 4 bases, the J end by 3 bases, with 11 bases between. The CDR3 DNA is TGTGCCAGCAGCTCGACCAGCGGGACAGATACGCAGTATTTT. The encoded protein is CASSSTSGTDTQYF.

The chain joins TRBV19 to TRBJ1-5; possibly TRBD1 for D (6 bases). V was clipped by 5 bases and J by 0 bases, with 14 bases between them. The CDR3 covers 16 residues. Germline assignment: CDR1 LNHDA and CDR2 SQIVND (reference sequence). The CDR3: CASSLLGAYSNQPQHF. The CDR3 bases are TGTGCCAGTAGTCTCTTGGGGGCGTATAGCAATCAGCCCCAGCATTTT.

The rearrangement uses TRBV27 and TRBJ2-6, with 7 bases identical to TRBD2. Losses at the gene ends were 3 bases for V and 4 bases for J; bases not matched to a gene: 3. Germline V gives CDR1 MNHEY, CDR2 SMNVEV (reference sequence). The CDR3 runs to 15 residues. For the CDR3, the DNA is TGTGCCAGCAGTTTTGGGAGGGCCGGGGCCAACGTCCTGACTTTC. Translation: CASSFGRAGANVLTF.

This clone was detected once. CDR3 loop: CASSATSGKADTQYF. The CDR3 DNA reads TGTGCCAGCAGCGCGACTAGCGGGAAGGCAGATACGCAGTATTTT. The rearrangement links TRBV5-5 to TRBJ2-3; 11 bases agree with TRBD2. The CDR3 extends over 15 amino acids. Germline assignment: CDR1 SGHKS and CDR2 YYEKEE (reference sequence). The V gene end was trimmed by 4 bases and the J gene end by 4 bases; junction bases not matched to a gene: 5.

The gene calls are TRBV4-2 and TRBJ1-5, with D unresolved. V shed 0 bases and J shed 7 bases, with 13 bases lying between them. This CDR3 spans 15 amino acids. Per the germline V gene, CDR1 is LGHNA and CDR2 is YNFKEQ. CDR3 region: CASSQDLQIIQPQHF. The CDR3 nucleotides read TGTGCCAGCAGCCAAGATCTACAGATAATACAGCCCCAGCATTTT.

The chain couples TRBV10-1 to TRBJ2-1; 9 bases match TRBD2. The J segment lost 4 bases and the V segment lost 6 bases, leaving 10 bases of the junction unmatched. Germline V gene lookup returns CDR1 WNHNN and CDR2 SYGVQD (reference sequence). CDR3 length equals 16 residues. DNA of the CDR3: TGCGCCAGCAGCTCTTACGCAGCGGGGGGATACAATGAGCAGTTCTTC. It is translated as CASSSYAAGGYNEQFF.

This chain uses TRBV7-2 with TRBJ2-3; 10 bases line up with TRBD2. J lost 13 bases, V lost 4 bases, and 5 bases had no gene match. This CDR3 is 12 amino acids long. The germline CDR1 and CDR2 sequences are SGHTA and FQGNSA. As DNA, the CDR3 is TGTGCCAGCAGCTCCCTAGCGGGAGTGGAGTATTTT. Protein: CASSSLAGVEYF. Filled out from reference TRBV7-2 and TRBJ2-3, the complete variable domain reads GAGVSQSPSNKVTEKGKDVELRCDPISGHTALYWYRQSLGQGLEFLIYFQGNSAPDKSGLPSDRFSAERTGGSVSTLTIQRTQQEDSAVYLCASSSLAGVEYFGPGTRLTVL.

The rearrangement uses TRBV5-1 and TRBJ1-2; tentative D call: TRBD1 (5 bases). Germline assignment: CDR1 SGHRS and CDR2 YFSETQ. The CDR3 runs 15 residues. Trimming removed 2 bases at V and 6 bases at J, with 17 bases between. The CDR3 nucleotides read TGCGCCAGCAGCTTCCGGGGGGACCCCCGTGATGGCTACACCTTC. Translating gives CASSFRGDPRDGYTF.